The 31 T cell receptor beta chains below were found in one sample sequenced in a study of blood T cell repertoires in COVID-19. The repertoire was sequenced with immunoSEQ multiplex PCR; TCRdb's copy has only in-frame clones and lacks some. The sample lists 56,000 or so clones; roughly 90% were seen once. Sequencing was performed on peripheral blood. These receptors all come from a human donor in a cohort sampled during active COVID-19.

The V and J genes are TRBV6-5 and TRBJ1-2; 7 positions agree with TRBD1. Germline V CDR1 and CDR2: MNHEY, SVGAGI. The CDR3 loop spans 15 amino acids. V shed 1 base and J 8 bases; nucleotides not matched to a gene: 10. The CDR3 sequence: CASSYLGQTSLGYTF. The DNA of the CDR3 is TGTGCCAGCAGTTACTTGGGACAGACCTCTTTAGGCTACACCTTC.

Concerning this clone: Within the sample, other DNA sequences also encode this same CDR3. This rearrangement joins TRBV18 to TRBJ1-5, with D uncertain. Germline V gene data show CDR1 as KGHSH and CDR2 as LQKENI. There are 13 residues in the CDR3. Trimming removed 2 bases from V and 5 bases from J, with 7 bases in between. CDR3 sequence: CASSPGEDQPQHF. The CDR3 DNA sequence: TGTGCCAGCTCACCAGGGGAGGATCAGCCCCAGCATTTT.

V gene TRBV10-2 combines with J gene TRBJ2-7, with TRBD2 as a possible D gene (5 bases). V shed 10 bases and J shed 7 bases, with 20 bases lying between them. Germline CDR1 and CDR2: WSHSY and SAAADI. CDR3 size: 13 residues. The CDR3 loop is CATEGLFSWEQYF. In DNA form, the CDR3 reads TGCGCCACCGAGGGATTATTTTCGTGGGAGCAGTACTTC.

The chain couples TRBV19 to TRBJ2-1, with D tentatively TRBD2 (7 bases). Germline loops: CDR1 LNHDA, CDR2 SQIVND (reference sequence). The CDR3 is 16 amino acids. Trimming pared 4 bases from V and 3 bases from J, leaving 16 bases between. The CDR3 here is CASSTLGGAVYNEQFF. CDR3 coding DNA: TGTGCCAGTAGTACCCTAGGGGGGGCGGTCTACAATGAGCAGTTCTTC.

This chain's CDR3 is CASSSTSYSSYNEQFF. In DNA form, the CDR3 reads TGTGCCAGCAGCTCCACGAGTTACAGCTCCTACAATGAGCAGTTCTTC. This chain uses TRBV7-3 with TRBJ2-1; D uncertain. The V end was cut by 4 bases, the J end by 0 bases, with 13 bases between. Germline CDR1 reads SGHTA; CDR2 reads FQGTGA. The CDR3 is 16 amino acids.

The V call is TRBV4-1, the J call TRBJ2-5, with D possibly being TRBD2 (6 bases). Germline V lookup: CDR1 MGHRA, CDR2 YSYEKL. V was shortened by 2 bases and J by 5 bases, with 12 bases between the two germline ends. The CDR3 has 14 residues. The CDR3 coding sequence is TGCGCCAGCAGCCAACGCGGGGTATCGGAGACCCAGTACTTC. Translating gives CASSQRGVSETQYF.

The chain links TRBV10-3 to TRBJ1-2, with 7 positions matching TRBD1. The germline CDR1 and CDR2 sequences are ENHRY and SYGVKD. The CDR3 consists of 15 residues. Losses at the gene ends were 0 bases for V and 2 bases for J; bases not matched to a gene: 3. The CDR3 sequence: CAISESTGQNYGYTF. CDR3 nucleotides: TGTGCCATCAGTGAGTCGACGGGACAGAACTATGGCTACACCTTC.

V and J are TRBV6-2 or TRBV6-3 and TRBJ2-1; no reliable D call. The ends were cut back, 5 bases at V and 4 bases at J, with 9 bases in the middle. The CDR3 totals 13 residues. The germline V gene encodes CDR1 MNHEY and CDR2 SVGEGT. The CDR3 region is CASSQADYNEQFF. In DNA form, the CDR3 reads TGTGCCAGCAGTCAGGCAGATTACAATGAGCAGTTCTTC.

This chain uses TRBV19 with TRBJ1-1, with D possibly TRBD1 on 6 matching bases. Trimming took off 0 bases at V and 10 bases at J, with 15 bases between the two ends. The CDR3 is made up of 14 amino acids. Germline-derived CDR1 and CDR2 are LNHDA and SQIVND (reference sequence). The CDR3 reads CASSIERTAVVAFF. CDR3 nucleotide sequence: TGTGCCAGTAGTATAGAAAGGACAGCGGTAGTAGCTTTCTTT.

The rearrangement uses TRBV28 and TRBJ1-6; a weak D match, TRBD1 (5 bases). V was shortened by 10 bases and J by 2 bases, with 18 bases between the two germline ends. This CDR3 has 16 residues. Germline CDR1 reads MDHEN; CDR2 reads SYDVKM. CDR3 DNA sequence: TGTGCCACCCAAAATATTATGGGGCCCTATAATTCACCCCTCCACTTT. Amino acid sequence: CATQNIMGPYNSPLHF.

This chain uses TRBV6-1 with TRBJ1-4, with 11 bases lining up with TRBD1. The germline V gene encodes CDR1 MNHNS and CDR2 SASEGT. The trim removed 3 bases at V and 2 bases at J, leaving 11 bases unmatched. This CDR3 is built from 19 residues. This chain's CDR3 is CASSDESGTGGGTNEKLFF. DNA for the CDR3: TGTGCCAGCAGTGACGAATCCGGGACAGGGGGTGGGACTAATGAAAAACTGTTTTTT.

J is TRBJ1-2 and V is TRBV6-1; 9 bases are a match to TRBD1. Germline V gene sequence: CDR1 MNHNS, CDR2 SASEGT. The CDR3 consists of 14 residues. The V segment lost 4 bases and the J segment 6 bases; nucleotides outside the gene matches: 6. CDR3 amino acids: CASSGAGQGHGYTF. The CDR3 coding sequence is TGTGCCAGCAGTGGAGCGGGACAGGGTCATGGCTACACCTTC.

The chain links TRBV7-8 to TRBJ2-1; TRBD2 matches 8 bases. With V trimmed by 5 bases and J by 1 base, 13 bases remained unmatched. The CDR3 length is 18 residues. Germline CDR1 SGHVS, CDR2 FQNEAQ. Here the CDR3 reads CASSPPRGRLASYNEQFF. CDR3 coding DNA: TGTGCCAGCAGCCCCCCTCGAGGAAGACTAGCGTCCTACAATGAGCAGTTCTTC.

The V call is TRBV4-3, the J call TRBJ2-5; 9 nucleotides agree with TRBD1. CDR1 and CDR2 from the germline V gene are LGHNA and YSLEER. This CDR3 comprises 20 residues. V lost 4 bases and J lost 3; bases outside the gene matches: 21. The DNA of the CDR3 is TGCGCCAGCAGCCGCCGAACAGGGGGCCTTTCGATTTGGTTCGAAGAGACCCAGTACTTC. As protein: CASSRRTGGLSIWFEETQYF.

This clone was seen just once. The chain links TRBV27 to TRBJ2-7; tentative D call: TRBD1 (5 bases). V was clipped by 5 bases and J by 4 bases, with 15 bases between them. The CDR3 extends over 14 amino acids. Germline V gene lookup returns CDR1 MNHEY and CDR2 SMNVEV (reference sequence). CDR3 residues: CASSRTQGLYEQYF. The CDR3 nucleotides are TGTGCCAGCAGTCGGACGCAGGGCCTATACGAGCAGTACTTC.

The chain recombines TRBV7-9 with TRBJ1-4; D is uncertain. The V gene's germline CDR1 is SEHNR and CDR2 FQNEAQ (reference sequence). Between the trimmed V and J ends, which lost 3 bases and 0 bases, there was a span of 8 bases. The CDR3 is 15 amino acids. The CDR3: CASSLSVTTNEKLFF. CDR3 nucleotides: TGTGCCAGCAGCTTGTCGGTTACAACTAATGAAAAACTGTTTTTT.

The rearrangement joins TRBV11-1 to TRBJ2-5; 8 positions match TRBD1. In germline, CDR1 is SGHAT, CDR2 FQDESV (reference sequence). This CDR3 is built from 16 residues. Unmatched junction bases numbered 10, after V lost 5 bases and J lost 2 bases. CDR3 in amino acids: CASSPRDRRLQETQYF. In DNA form, the CDR3 reads TGTGCCAGCAGCCCTCGGGACAGGAGGCTACAAGAGACCCAGTACTTC.

This clone was counted a few times. This sequence joins TRBV19 and TRBJ1-3; possible D gene TRBD1, 6 bases. The CDR3 runs to 15 residues. Germline V gives CDR1 LNHDA, CDR2 SQIVND (reference sequence). The ends were cut back, 8 bases at V and 1 base at J, with 15 bases in the middle. The CDR3 DNA is TGTGCCAGTGGACAGAACAGGCTGTCTGGAAACACCATATATTTT. Its protein is CASGQNRLSGNTIYF.

V gene TRBV19 combines with J gene TRBJ1-2; 8 bases align to TRBD1. The CDR3 is 16 amino acids. The V and J ends lost 7 bases and 0 bases, in that order; junction bases with no gene match: 10. Germline CDR1 reads LNHDA; CDR2 reads SQIVND (reference sequence). CDR3 in amino acids: CASNPDREEANYGYTF. CDR3 DNA sequence: TGTGCCAGTAACCCGGACAGGGAGGAGGCTAACTATGGCTACACCTTC. The full variable domain, in which reference TRBV19 and TRBJ1-2 provide the parts outside the CDR3, is DGGITQSPKYLFRKEGQNVTLSCEQNLNHDAMYWYRQDPGQGLRLIYYSQIVNDFQKGDIAEGYSVSREKKESFPLTVTSAQKNPTAFYLCASNPDREEANYGYTFGSGTRLTVV.

This clone has just a few counts. The rearrangement joins TRBV6-2 or TRBV6-3 to TRBJ2-6; D ambiguous. Germline V gives CDR1 MNHEY, CDR2 SVGEGT. The CDR3 has 16 amino acids. V was clipped by 7 bases and J by 0 bases, with 13 bases between them. As DNA, the CDR3 is TGTGCCAGCACCCCCGACCGACTCTCTGGGGCCAACGTCCTGACTTTC. Residues: CASTPDRLSGANVLTF.

This rearrangement joins TRBV30 to TRBJ2-5; perhaps TRBD2 as D (5 bases). CDR3 length: 18 residues. Looked up from germline, CDR1 is GTSNPN and CDR2 is SVGIG (reference sequence). Between the trimmed V and J ends, which lost 5 bases and 4 bases, there was a span of 29 bases. CDR3 loop: CAWGRWRGFPPEGETQYF. CDR3 DNA sequence: TGTGCCTGGGGGAGATGGCGCGGATTCCCTCCCGAAGGAGAGACCCAGTACTTC.

J is TRBJ2-3 and V is TRBV2, with TRBD1 identical over 8 bases. The V and J ends lost 4 bases and 4 bases, in that order; junction bases with no gene match: 7. The CDR3 spans 15 residues. Germline V lookup: CDR1 SNHLY, CDR2 FYNNEI. CDR3 region: CASSATGTGPDTQYF. The CDR3 DNA follows: TGTGCCAGCAGTGCTACCGGGACAGGACCAGATACGCAGTATTTT.

V and J are TRBV11-2 and TRBJ2-4, with 7 bases that match TRBD1. V shed 1 base, J shed 16 bases, and the junction held 10 bases outside the gene matches. CDR3 length: 13 residues. Germline V CDR1 and CDR2: SGHAT, FQNNGV. CDR3 sequence reads: CASSLGGVGGPYF. As DNA, the CDR3 is TGTGCCAGCAGCTTAGGAGGCGTAGGGGGCCCATACTTC. The whole variable domain, filled in from reference TRBV11-2 and TRBJ2-4, reads EAGVAQSPRYKIIEKRQSVAFWCNPISGHATLYWYQQILGQGPKLLIQFQNNGVVDDSQLPKDRFSAERLKGVDSTLKIQPAKLEDSAVYLCASSLGGVGGPYFGAGTRLSVL.

The CDR3 loop reads CASSLSGGGINEQFF. In DNA, the CDR3 is TGTGCCAGCAGCCTCTCCGGCGGGGGGATCAATGAGCAGTTCTTC. The chain has TRBV3-1 (or the pseudogene TRBV3-2) and TRBJ2-1; 8 bases align to TRBD2. Germline V lookup: CDR1 LGHDT, CDR2 YNNKEL (reference sequence). V was clipped by 4 bases and J by 6 bases; unmatched bases: 8. This CDR3 region has 15 residues.

Points on this clone: A junction boundary mismatches the germline segment, possibly from a read error. This rearrangement joins TRBV11-3 to TRBJ1-1; TRBD1 matches 7 bases. Germline V lookup: CDR1 SGHNT, CDR2 YENEEA. The CDR3 runs to 11 residues. As DNA, the CDR3 is TGTGCCAGCAGCTTAGCACAGGGGCCGACATTT. Translation: CASSLAQGPTF. Together with reference TRBV11-3 and TRBJ1-1, the CDR3 gives the full variable domain: EAGVVQSPRYKIIEKKQPVAFWCNPISGHNTLYWYLQNLGQGPELLIRYENEEAVDDSQLPKDRFSAERLKGVDSTLKIQPAELGDSAVYLCASSLAQGPTFGQGTRLTVV.

The V call is TRBV5-6, the J call TRBJ1-2; D may be TRBD1 (5 bases). Germline lookup yields CDR1 SGHDT and CDR2 YYEEEE. This CDR3 has 14 residues. Deletions cut 3 bases from V and 1 base from J, with 10 bases between. CDR3 sequence reads: CASSSRGFNYGYTF. CDR3 DNA: TGTGCCAGCAGCTCCCGGGGGTTTAACTATGGCTACACCTTC. Full variable domain (missing parts from reference TRBV5-6 and TRBJ1-2): DAGVTQSPTHLIKTRGQQVTLRCSPKSGHDTVSWYQQALGQGPQFIFQYYEEEERQRGNFPDRFSGHQFPNYSSELNVNALLLGDSALYLCASSSRGFNYGYTFGSGTRLTVV.

The rearrangement uses TRBV6-6 and TRBJ1-1; 8 bases are shared with TRBD1. V trimming: 6 bases; J trimming: 2 bases; junction bases outside the gene matches: 5. Per germline, CDR1 MNHNY and CDR2 SVGAGI (reference sequence). This CDR3 is 14 amino acids long. In DNA form, the CDR3 reads TGTGCCAGCAGGAACACAGGGGGAAACACTGAAGCTTTCTTT. Translation: CASRNTGGNTEAFF.

The genes are TRBV15 and TRBJ1-5; TRBD1 aligns across 9 bases. Germline assignment: CDR1 LNHNV and CDR2 YYDKDF (reference sequence). The CDR3 contains 17 residues. J gave up 4 bases and V 1 base, and 8 bases lay outside the gene matches. This CDR3 reads CATSRGDREIRNQPQHF. The CDR3 DNA follows: TGTGCCACCAGCAGAGGGGACAGGGAGATACGGAATCAGCCCCAGCATTTT. The full variable domain, in which reference TRBV15 and TRBJ1-5 provide the parts outside the CDR3, is DAMVIQNPRYQVTQFGKPVTLSCSQTLNHNVMYWYQQKSSQAPKLLFHYYDKDFNNEADTPDNFQSRRPNTSFCFLDIRSPGLGDTAMYLCATSRGDREIRNQPQHFGDGTRLSIL.

This chain links TRBV7-9 with TRBJ1-2; 9 bases fit TRBD1. CDR3 length: 15 residues. With V trimmed by 5 bases and J by 2 bases, 6 bases remained unmatched. Germline CDR1 is SEHNR and CDR2 is FQNEAQ (reference sequence). The chain's CDR3 is CASSIGQGRNYGYTF. The CDR3 DNA reads TGTGCCAGCAGCATCGGACAGGGGAGGAACTATGGCTACACCTTC.

V usage is TRBV5-1 and J usage is TRBJ2-7, with a possible D match to TRBD1 (6 bases). CDR1 is SGHRS and CDR2 is YFSETQ in the germline V gene. The V and J ends lost 1 base and 4 bases respectively, with 12 bases between them. This CDR3 is 14 amino acids long. The CDR3 loop is CASSLLSGEYEQYF. CDR3 DNA sequence: TGCGCCAGCAGCTTGTTGTCAGGGGAGTACGAGCAGTACTTC.

In DNA, the CDR3 is TGTGCCAGCAGCTTGTCAGGGGTCACAGATACGCAGTATTTT. Translation gives CASSLSGVTDTQYF. V is TRBV5-6 and J is TRBJ2-3, with TRBD1 as a possible D gene (6 bases). CDR1 is SGHDT, CDR2 YYEEEE, per germline. Trimming removed 1 base from V and 2 bases from J, with 8 bases in between. This CDR3 is 14 amino acids long.